The text below deals with one TCR beta chain. This specimen comes from a study of blood T cell repertoires in COVID-19. J gave up 5 bases and V 6 bases, and 12 bases lay outside the gene matches. From germline, CDR1 is MNHEY and CDR2 SMNVEV (reference sequence). This CDR3 spans 15 amino acids. As handled by the study authors: Amplifying reference gene primers gave estimates of nucleated cell counts. Libraries were prepared by immunoSEQ multiplex PCR; TCRdb keeps only in-frame clonotypes and omits some of them. The D gene and trimming were derived from the DNA, and the V and J assignments and clone size from that table. The sample contains about 98,000 clones, more than 65% of which appear only once.

J is TRBJ2-5 and V is TRBV27, with TRBD1 matching over 7 bases. The receptor's source is a woman of 80 years or more with acute or convalescent COVID-19. The source material was peripheral blood. CDR3 protein: CASSWVADRVETQYF. CDR3 DNA sequence: TGTGCCAGCAGCTGGGTCGCTGACAGGGTGGAGACCCAGTACTTC.